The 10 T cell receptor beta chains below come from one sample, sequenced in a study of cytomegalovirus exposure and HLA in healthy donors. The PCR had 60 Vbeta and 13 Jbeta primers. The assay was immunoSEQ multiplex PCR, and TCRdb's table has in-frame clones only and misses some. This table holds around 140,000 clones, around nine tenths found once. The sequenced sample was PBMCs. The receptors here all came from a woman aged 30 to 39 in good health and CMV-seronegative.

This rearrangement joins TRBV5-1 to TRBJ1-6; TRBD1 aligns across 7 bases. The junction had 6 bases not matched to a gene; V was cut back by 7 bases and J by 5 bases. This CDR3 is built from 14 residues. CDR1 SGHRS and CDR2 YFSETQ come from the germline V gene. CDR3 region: CASADTGDNSPLHF. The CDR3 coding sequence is TGCGCCAGCGCCGACACAGGGGATAATTCACCCCTCCACTTT.

CDR3 protein: CASSIAPGERSGNTIYF. The CDR3 DNA is TGTGCCAGTAGTATCGCTCCGGGGGAAAGGTCTGGAAACACCATATATTTT. The chain joins TRBV19 to TRBJ1-3, with D possibly TRBD1 on 5 matching bases. Germline V lookup: CDR1 LNHDA, CDR2 SQIVND (reference sequence). The CDR3 sequence is 17 residues long. The ends were cut back, 3 bases at V and 1 base at J, with 16 bases in the middle.

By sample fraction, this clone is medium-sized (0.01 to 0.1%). The CDR3 nucleotides are TGTGCCAGCACGACAGGAGATACGCAGTATTTT. Amino acids: CASTTGDTQYF. The chain recombines TRBV19 with TRBJ2-3; perhaps TRBD1 as D (6 bases). The V end was cut by 9 bases, the J end by 5 bases, with 9 bases between. The length of the CDR3 is 11 residues. CDR1 and CDR2 from the germline V gene are LNHDA and SQIVND (reference sequence).

The CDR3 reads CASSETGTTFYNEQFF. The CDR3 DNA is TGTGCCAGCAGCGAAACCGGGACTACCTTCTACAATGAGCAGTTCTTC. This rearrangement joins TRBV7-3 to TRBJ2-1; TRBD2 agrees at 7 bases. J was trimmed by 3 bases and V by 5 bases; bases with no gene match: 10. This CDR3 spans 16 amino acids. Germline V gene sequence: CDR1 SGHTA, CDR2 FQGTGA.

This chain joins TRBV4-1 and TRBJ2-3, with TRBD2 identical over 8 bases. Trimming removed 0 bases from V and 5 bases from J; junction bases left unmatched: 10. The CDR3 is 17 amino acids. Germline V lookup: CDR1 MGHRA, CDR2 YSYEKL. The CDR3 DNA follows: TGCGCCAGCAGCCAAGATCTGGGACTAGGTCCGGGAGATACGCAGTATTTT. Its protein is CASSQDLGLGPGDTQYF.

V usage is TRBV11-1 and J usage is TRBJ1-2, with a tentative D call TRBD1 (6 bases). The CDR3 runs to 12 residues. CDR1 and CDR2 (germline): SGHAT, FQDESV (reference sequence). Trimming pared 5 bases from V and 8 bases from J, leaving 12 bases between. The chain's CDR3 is CASSENRDGYTF. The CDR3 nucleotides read TGTGCCAGCAGCGAAAACAGGGACGGCTACACCTTC.

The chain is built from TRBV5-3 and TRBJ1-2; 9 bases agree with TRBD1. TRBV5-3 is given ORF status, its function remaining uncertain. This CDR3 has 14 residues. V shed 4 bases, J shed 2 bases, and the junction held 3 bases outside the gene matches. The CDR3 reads CARSKTGGNYGYTF. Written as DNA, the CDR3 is TGTGCCAGAAGCAAAACAGGGGGCAACTATGGCTACACCTTC.

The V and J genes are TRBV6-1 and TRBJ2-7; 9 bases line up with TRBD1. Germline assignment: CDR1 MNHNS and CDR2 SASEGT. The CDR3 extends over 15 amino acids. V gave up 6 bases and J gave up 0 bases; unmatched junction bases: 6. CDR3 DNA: TGTGCCAGCAGGCTGACAGGGGGGTCCTCCTACGAGCAGTACTTC. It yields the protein CASRLTGGSSYEQYF.

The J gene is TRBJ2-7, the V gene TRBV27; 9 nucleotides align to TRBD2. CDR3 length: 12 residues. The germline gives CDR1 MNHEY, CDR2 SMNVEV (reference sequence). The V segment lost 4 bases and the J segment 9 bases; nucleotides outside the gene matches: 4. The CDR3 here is CASSSPGLAQYF. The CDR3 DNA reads TGTGCCAGCAGTTCCCCGGGACTAGCGCAGTACTTC.

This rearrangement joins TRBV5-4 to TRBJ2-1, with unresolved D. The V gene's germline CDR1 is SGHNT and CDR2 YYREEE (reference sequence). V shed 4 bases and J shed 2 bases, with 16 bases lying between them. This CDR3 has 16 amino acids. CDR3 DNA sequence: TGTGCCAGCAGCCCCCCAGCTTCCACAGCCTACAATGAGCAGTTCTTC. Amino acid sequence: CASSPPASTAYNEQFF.